This T cell receptor beta chain was captured in a study of shared clonotypes between healthy human individuals. V lost 2 bases and J 7 bases, leaving 9 bases between the germline ends. Germline-derived CDR1 and CDR2 are GTSNPN and SVGIG (reference sequence). The CDR3 length is 13 residues. The table came from immunoSEQ multiplex PCR; TCRdb's copy has only in-frame clones and leaves some out. The sample has 2 million to 2.5 million clones; about 94% are singletons. Adults of Caucasian background living in Nashville, Tennessee made up all donors. This rearrangement joins TRBV30 to TRBJ1-6; D not certain. Sequencing was done on a sample of naive CD4+ T cells sorted from blood. Subset defined: CD45RA+ positively selected. This TCR was sampled from a man younger than 30 in good health. DNA of the CDR3: TGTGCCTGGAGTCGCGATCTGAATTCACCCCTCCACTTT. It codes for CAWSRDLNSPLHF.